This T cell receptor (beta chain) was recorded in a study of blood T cell repertoires in COVID-19. Germline V gene lookup returns CDR1 LNHDA and CDR2 SQIVND (reference sequence). The CDR3 length is 13 residues. Trimming pared 9 bases from V and 4 bases from J, leaving 15 bases between. Sequencing used immunoSEQ multiplex PCR; TCRdb keeps in-frame clones, though not all of them. The table has 55,000 to 65,000 clones, approximately 82% seen once. This chain joins TRBV19 and TRBJ1-2; D is possibly TRBD1 (6 bases). The sequenced sample consisted of peripheral blood. The sequence came from a man in his sixties with acute or convalescent COVID-19. The CDR3 reads CASRVGQFYGYTF. CDR3 DNA: TGTGCCAGCCGGGTAGGACAGTTCTATGGCTACACCTTC. The whole variable domain, remainder taken from reference TRBV19 and TRBJ1-2, is DGGITQSPKYLFRKEGQNVTLSCEQNLNHDAMYWYRQDPGQGLRLIYYSQIVNDFQKGDIAEGYSVSREKKESFPLTVTSAQKNPTAFYLCASRVGQFYGYTFGSGTRLTVV.